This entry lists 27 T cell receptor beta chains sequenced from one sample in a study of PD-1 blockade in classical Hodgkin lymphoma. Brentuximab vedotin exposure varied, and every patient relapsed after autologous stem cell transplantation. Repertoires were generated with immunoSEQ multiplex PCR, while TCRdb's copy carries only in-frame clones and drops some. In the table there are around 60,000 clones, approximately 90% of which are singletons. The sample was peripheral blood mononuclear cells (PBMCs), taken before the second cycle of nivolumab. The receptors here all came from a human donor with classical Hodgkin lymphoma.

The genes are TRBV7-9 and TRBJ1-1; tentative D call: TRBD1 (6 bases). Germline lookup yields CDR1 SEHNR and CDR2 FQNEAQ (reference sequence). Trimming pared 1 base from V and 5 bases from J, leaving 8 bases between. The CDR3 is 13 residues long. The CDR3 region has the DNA TGTGCCAGCAGCTTAGGGGGGCTGACTGAAGCTTTCTTT. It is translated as CASSLGGLTEAFF.

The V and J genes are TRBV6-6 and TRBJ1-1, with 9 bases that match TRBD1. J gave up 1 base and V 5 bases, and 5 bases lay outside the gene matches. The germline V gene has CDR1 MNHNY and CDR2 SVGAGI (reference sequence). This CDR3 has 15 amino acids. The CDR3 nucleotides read TGTGCCAGCAGTCCCTCGGGACAGGGGAACACTGAAGCTTTCTTT. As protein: CASSPSGQGNTEAFF.

CDR3 DNA: TGCGCCAGCAGCTTCGCCGGGACAGGGAACGAGCAGTACTTC. It is translated as CASSFAGTGNEQYF. The genes are TRBV5-1 and TRBJ2-7; 9 positions agree with TRBD1. There are 14 residues in the CDR3. Trimming took 2 bases from V and 5 from J; bases not matched to a gene: 5. From germline, CDR1 is SGHRS and CDR2 YFSETQ.

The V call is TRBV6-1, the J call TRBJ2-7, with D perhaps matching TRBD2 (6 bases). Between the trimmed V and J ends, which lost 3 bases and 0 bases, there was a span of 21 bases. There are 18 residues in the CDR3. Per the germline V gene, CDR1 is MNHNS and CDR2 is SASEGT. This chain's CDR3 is CASSDRDWGQRSSYEQYF. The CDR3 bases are TGTGCCAGCAGTGATCGGGACTGGGGTCAGCGGAGCTCCTACGAGCAGTACTTC.

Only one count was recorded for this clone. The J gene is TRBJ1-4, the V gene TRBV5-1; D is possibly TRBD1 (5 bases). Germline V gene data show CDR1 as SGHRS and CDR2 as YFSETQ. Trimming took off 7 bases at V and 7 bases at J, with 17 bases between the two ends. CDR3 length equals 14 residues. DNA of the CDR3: TGCGCCAGCTCGTCAGGTCCCGGGGCTGAAAAACTGTTTTTT. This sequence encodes CASSSGPGAEKLFF.

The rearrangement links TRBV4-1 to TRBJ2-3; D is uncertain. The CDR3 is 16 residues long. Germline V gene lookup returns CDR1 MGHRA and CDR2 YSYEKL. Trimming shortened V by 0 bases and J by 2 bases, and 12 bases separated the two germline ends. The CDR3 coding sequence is TGCGCCAGCAGCCAAGATCTGGGCAGGAACACAGATACGCAGTATTTT. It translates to CASSQDLGRNTDTQYF.

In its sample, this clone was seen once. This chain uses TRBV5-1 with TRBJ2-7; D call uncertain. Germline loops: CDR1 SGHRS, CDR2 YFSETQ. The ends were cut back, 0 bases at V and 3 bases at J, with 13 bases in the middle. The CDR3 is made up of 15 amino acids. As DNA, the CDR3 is TGCGCCAGCAGCTTGGGTACAGAGGCTAACTACGAGCAGTACTTC. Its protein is CASSLGTEANYEQYF.

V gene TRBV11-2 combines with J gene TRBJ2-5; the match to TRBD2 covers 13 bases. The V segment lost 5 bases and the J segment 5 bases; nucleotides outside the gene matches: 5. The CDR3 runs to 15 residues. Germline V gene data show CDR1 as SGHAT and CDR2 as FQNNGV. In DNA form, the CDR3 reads TGTGCCAGCAGCATACTAGCGGGGGGGATTGAGACCCAGTACTTC. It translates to CASSILAGGIETQYF.

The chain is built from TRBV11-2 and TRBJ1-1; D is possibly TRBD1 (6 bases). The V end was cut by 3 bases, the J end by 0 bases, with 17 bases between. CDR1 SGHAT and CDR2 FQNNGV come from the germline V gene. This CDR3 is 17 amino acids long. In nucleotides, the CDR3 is TGTGCCAGCAGCTTCCCCAGGGGCCTTAAGATGAACACTGAAGCTTTCTTT. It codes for CASSFPRGLKMNTEAFF.

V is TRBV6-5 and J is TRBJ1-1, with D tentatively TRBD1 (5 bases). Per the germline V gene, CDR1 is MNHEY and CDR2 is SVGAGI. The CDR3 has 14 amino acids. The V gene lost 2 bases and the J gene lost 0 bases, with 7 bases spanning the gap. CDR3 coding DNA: TGTGCCAGCAGTTACCAGGGAATGAACACTGAAGCTTTCTTT. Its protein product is CASSYQGMNTEAFF.

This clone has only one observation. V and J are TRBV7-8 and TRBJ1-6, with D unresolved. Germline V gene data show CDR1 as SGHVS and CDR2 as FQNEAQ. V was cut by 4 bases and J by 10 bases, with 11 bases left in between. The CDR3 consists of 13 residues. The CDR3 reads CASSSNRESPLHF. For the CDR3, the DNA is TGTGCCAGCAGCTCCAATCGAGAATCACCCCTCCACTTT. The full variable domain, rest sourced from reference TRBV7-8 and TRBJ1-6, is GAGVSQSPRYKVAKRGQDVALRCDPISGHVSLFWYQQALGQGPEFLTYFQNEAQLDKSGLPSDRFFAERPEGSVSTLKIQRTQQEDSAVYLCASSSNRESPLHFGNGTRLTVT.

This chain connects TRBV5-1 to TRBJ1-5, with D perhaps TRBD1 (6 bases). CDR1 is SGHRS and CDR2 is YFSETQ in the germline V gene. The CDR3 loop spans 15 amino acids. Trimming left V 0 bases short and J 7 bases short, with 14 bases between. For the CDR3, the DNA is TGCGCCAGCAGCTTGGGGGACACGGTCGGACAGCCCCAGCATTTT. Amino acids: CASSLGDTVGQPQHF.

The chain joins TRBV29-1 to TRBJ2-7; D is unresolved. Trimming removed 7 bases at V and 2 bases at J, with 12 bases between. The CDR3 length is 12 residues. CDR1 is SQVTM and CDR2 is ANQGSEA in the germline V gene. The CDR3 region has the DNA TGCAGCGCGGTCTACGGAGCCTACGAGCAGTACTTC. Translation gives CSAVYGAYEQYF.

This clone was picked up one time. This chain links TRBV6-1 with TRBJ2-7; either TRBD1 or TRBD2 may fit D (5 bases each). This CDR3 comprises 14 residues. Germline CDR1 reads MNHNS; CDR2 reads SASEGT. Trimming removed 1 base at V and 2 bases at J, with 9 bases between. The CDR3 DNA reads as TGTGCCAGCAGTGAAGAGGGACCGACCTACGAGCAGTACTTC. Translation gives CASSEEGPTYEQYF.

CDR3 nucleotides: TGCAGCGTTGTGATTGGGACAGGGCGTCAAGAGACCCAGTACTTC. Translation: CSVVIGTGRQETQYF. The chain combines TRBV29-1 with TRBJ2-5, with 9 bases matching TRBD1. Germline CDR1 reads SQVTM; CDR2 reads ANQGSEA. Trimming removed 4 bases from V and 2 bases from J; junction bases left unmatched: 8. This CDR3 contains 15 residues. Variable domain in full (rest from reference TRBV29-1 and TRBJ2-5): SAVISQKPSRDICQRGTSLTIQCQVDSQVTMMFWYRQQPGQSLTLIATANQGSEATYESGFVIDKFPISRPNLTFSTLTVSNMSPEDSSIYLCSVVIGTGRQETQYFGPGTRLLVL.

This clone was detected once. The CDR3 is CASSTPDGSSYNSPLHF. In nucleotides, the CDR3 is TGTGCCAGTAGTACCCCGGACGGAAGCTCCTATAATTCACCCCTCCACTTT. The chain recombines TRBV19 with TRBJ1-6; D remains unclear. V was pared by 4 bases and J by 0 bases, with 13 bases between. The CDR3 is 17 residues long. Germline V lookup: CDR1 LNHDA, CDR2 SQIVND (reference sequence).

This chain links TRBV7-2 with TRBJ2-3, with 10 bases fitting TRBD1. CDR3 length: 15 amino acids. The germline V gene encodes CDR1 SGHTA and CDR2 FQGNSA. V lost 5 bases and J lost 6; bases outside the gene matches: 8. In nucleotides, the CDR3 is TGTGCCAGCAGCCAGACAGGGGGCTGGGGCGATACGCAGTATTTT. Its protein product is CASSQTGGWGDTQYF.

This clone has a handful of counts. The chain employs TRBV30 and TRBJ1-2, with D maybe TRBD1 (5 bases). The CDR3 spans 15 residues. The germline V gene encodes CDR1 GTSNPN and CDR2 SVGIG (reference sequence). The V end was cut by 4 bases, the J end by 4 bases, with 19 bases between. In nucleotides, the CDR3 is TGTGCCTGGATTAGACTCGGGACTGAACTCTATGGCTACACCTTC. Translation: CAWIRLGTELYGYTF.

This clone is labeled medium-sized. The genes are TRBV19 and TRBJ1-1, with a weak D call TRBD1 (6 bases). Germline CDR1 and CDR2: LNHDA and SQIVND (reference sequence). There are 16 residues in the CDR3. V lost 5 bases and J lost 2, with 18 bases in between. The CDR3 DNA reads TGTGCCAGTAGTTCCTCGTCCAGGGGAGGTAACACTGAAGCTTTCTTT. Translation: CASSSSSRGGNTEAFF. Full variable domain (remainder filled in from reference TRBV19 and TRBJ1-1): DGGITQSPKYLFRKEGQNVTLSCEQNLNHDAMYWYRQDPGQGLRLIYYSQIVNDFQKGDIAEGYSVSREKKESFPLTVTSAQKNPTAFYLCASSSSSRGGNTEAFFGQGTRLTVV.

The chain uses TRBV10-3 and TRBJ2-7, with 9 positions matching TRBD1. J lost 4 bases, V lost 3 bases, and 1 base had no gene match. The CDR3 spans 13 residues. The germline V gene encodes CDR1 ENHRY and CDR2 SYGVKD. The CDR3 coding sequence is TGTGCCATCAGTGATGGGACAGGGTACGAGCAGTACTTC. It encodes CAISDGTGYEQYF.

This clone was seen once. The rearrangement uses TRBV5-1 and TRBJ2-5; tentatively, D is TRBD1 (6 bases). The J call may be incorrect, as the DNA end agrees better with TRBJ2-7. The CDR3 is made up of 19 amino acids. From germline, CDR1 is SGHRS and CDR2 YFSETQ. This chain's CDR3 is CASSLGDRRSPLAGYEQYF. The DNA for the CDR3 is TGCGCCAGCAGCTTGGGTGACAGGCGAAGTCCGCTGGCAGGCTACGAGCAGTACTTC.

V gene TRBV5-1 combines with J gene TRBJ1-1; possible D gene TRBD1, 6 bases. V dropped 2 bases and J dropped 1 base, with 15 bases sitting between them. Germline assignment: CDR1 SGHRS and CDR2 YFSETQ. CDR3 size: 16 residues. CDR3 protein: CASSFSGAGGNTEAFF. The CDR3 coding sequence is TGCGCCAGCAGCTTTTCGGGGGCAGGAGGGAACACTGAAGCTTTCTTT.

CDR3 sequence reads: CASKSLGLSYNEQFF. For the CDR3, the DNA is TGTGCCAGCAAATCCTTAGGCCTCTCCTACAATGAGCAGTTCTTC. This rearrangement joins TRBV27 to TRBJ2-1, with D uncertain. The CDR3 is made up of 15 amino acids. The V end lost 7 bases, the J end lost 0 bases, and 13 bases lay between the germline ends. Germline CDR1 reads MNHEY; CDR2 reads SMNVEV (reference sequence).

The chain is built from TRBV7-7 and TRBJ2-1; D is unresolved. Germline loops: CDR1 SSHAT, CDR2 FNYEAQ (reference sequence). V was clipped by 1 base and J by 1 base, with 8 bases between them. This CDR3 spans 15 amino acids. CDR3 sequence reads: CASSLGHPSYNEQFF. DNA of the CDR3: TGTGCCAGCAGCTTAGGACATCCTTCCTACAATGAGCAGTTCTTC.

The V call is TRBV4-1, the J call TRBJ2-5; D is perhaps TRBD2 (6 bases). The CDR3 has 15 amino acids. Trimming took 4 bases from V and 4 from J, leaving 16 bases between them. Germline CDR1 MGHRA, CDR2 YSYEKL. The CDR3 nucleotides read TGCGCCAGCAGCCTCCAATGGGGGGATGGAGAGACCCAGTACTTC. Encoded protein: CASSLQWGDGETQYF.

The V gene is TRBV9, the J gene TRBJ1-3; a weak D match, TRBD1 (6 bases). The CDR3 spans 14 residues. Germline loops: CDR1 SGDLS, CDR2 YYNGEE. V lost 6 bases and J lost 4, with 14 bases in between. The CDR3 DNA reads TGTGCCAGCACACAGGGACCACTGGGAAACACCATATATTTT. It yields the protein CASTQGPLGNTIYF.

The CDR3 sequence is CASSLAGGTDTQYF. DNA for the CDR3: TGTGCCAGCAGCTTGGCGGGGGGGACAGATACGCAGTATTTT. The chain couples TRBV5-6 to TRBJ2-3, with 8 bases that match TRBD2. The CDR3 runs 14 residues. V lost 0 bases and J lost 3; bases outside the gene matches: 0. In germline, CDR1 is SGHDT, CDR2 YYEEEE.